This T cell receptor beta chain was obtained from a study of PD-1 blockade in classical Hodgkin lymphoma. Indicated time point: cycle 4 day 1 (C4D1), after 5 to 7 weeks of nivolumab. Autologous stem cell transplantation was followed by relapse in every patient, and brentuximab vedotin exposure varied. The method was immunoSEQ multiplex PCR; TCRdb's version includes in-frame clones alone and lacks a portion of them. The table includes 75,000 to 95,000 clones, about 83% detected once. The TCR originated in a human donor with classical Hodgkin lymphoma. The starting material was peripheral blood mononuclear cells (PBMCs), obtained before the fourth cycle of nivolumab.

In DNA, the CDR3 is TGTGCCAGCAGCTCTGGACAGGGAGGCTATGGCTACACCTTC. This gives the protein CASSSGQGGYGYTF. The chain couples TRBV7-2 to TRBJ1-2; 8 positions match TRBD1. Germline values: CDR1 SGHTA, CDR2 FQGNSA. Trimming at V came to 4 bases and at J to 4 bases, leaving 5 bases not matched to a gene. CDR3 size: 14 residues.